Each of the 18 T cell receptor beta chains below was sequenced from the same sample in a study of blood T cell repertoires in COVID-19 (dated by TCRdb to the early 2020s). The method behind the library was the immunoSEQ multiplex PCR assay. TCRdb carries this immuneACCESS record with in-frame sequences only. Its versions omit some clonotypes, under half of them owing to an unresolved V gene in the studies checked, with the rest unexplained. The sample records tens of thousands of clones, roughly 84% of which are singletons. Approximately 3.7% of the sample comes from the top ten. The source material was peripheral blood. Every receptor here comes from a man aged 45 to 65 with acute or convalescent COVID-19.

This clone was counted a single time. The chain links TRBV7-9 to TRBJ1-6; tentatively, D is TRBD1 (6 bases). V was clipped by 4 bases and J by 10 bases, with 14 bases between them. Germline values: CDR1 SEHNR, CDR2 FQNEAQ (reference sequence). The length of the CDR3 is 14 residues. CDR3 amino acids: CASSSLGGESPLHF. CDR3 in DNA: TGTGCCAGCAGCTCGTTAGGGGGGGAGTCACCCCTCCACTTT.

The gene calls are TRBV18 and TRBJ1-1; D uncertain. The germline V gene encodes CDR1 KGHSH and CDR2 LQKENI. The CDR3 runs 14 residues. Trimming shortened V by 5 bases and J by 3 bases, and 13 bases separated the two germline ends. For the CDR3, the DNA is TGTGCCAGCTCAGGTGTCCCCCGGGACACTGAAGCTTTCTTT. It encodes CASSGVPRDTEAFF.

The count of this clone is one. V is TRBV4-1 and J is TRBJ2-7; TRBD1 might be the D (6 bases). CDR3 length equals 15 residues. The V gene lost 2 bases and the J gene lost 5 bases, with 16 bases spanning the gap. The V gene's germline CDR1 is MGHRA and CDR2 YSYEKL. The CDR3 nucleotides read TGCGCCAGCAGCCAACCCGGCAGGGGAAGGAACGAGCAGTACTTC. The encoded protein is CASSQPGRGRNEQYF.

This sequence joins TRBV7-2 and TRBJ2-1; D ambiguous. Germline CDR1 SGHTA, CDR2 FQGNSA. The CDR3 totals 13 residues. Trimming removed 3 bases from V and 8 bases from J, with 11 bases in between. The CDR3 sequence is CASSLSLPDEQFF. The CDR3 DNA is TGTGCCAGCAGCTTGTCGCTGCCGGATGAGCAGTTCTTC. The full variable domain, with the rest looked up from reference TRBV7-2 and TRBJ2-1, is GAGVSQSPSNKVTEKGKDVELRCDPISGHTALYWYRQSLGQGLEFLIYFQGNSAPDKSGLPSDRFSAERTGGSVSTLTIQRTQQEDSAVYLCASSLSLPDEQFFGPGTRLTVL.

The chain is built from TRBV5-1 and TRBJ1-1; tentatively, D is TRBD1 (5 bases). The V end was cut by 4 bases, the J end by 6 bases, with 16 bases between. The CDR3 is 14 amino acids. Per the germline V gene, CDR1 is SGHRS and CDR2 is YFSETQ. For the CDR3, the DNA is TGCGCCAGCAGCCTGGGGACTGCATGGTCTGAAGCTTTCTTT. Translating it yields CASSLGTAWSEAFF.

The DNA for the CDR3 is TGTGCCAGCAGCTTAGTTACCTCCGGGGGGGAGCAGTACTTC. This gives the protein CASSLVTSGGEQYF. The chain has TRBV11-2 and TRBJ2-7; 7 bases are shared with TRBD2. The V segment lost 1 base and the J segment 7 bases; nucleotides outside the gene matches: 7. The CDR3 loop spans 14 amino acids. Germline V lookup: CDR1 SGHAT, CDR2 FQNNGV.

This chain connects TRBV9 to TRBJ1-2; D possibly corresponds to TRBD1 (6 bases). The CDR3 has 16 residues. Trimming shortened V by 4 bases and J by 7 bases, and 23 bases separated the two germline ends. Germline CDR1 SGDLS, CDR2 YYNGEE. The CDR3 nucleotides are TGTGCCAGCAGCCACCCAAGGGACATCCCGATGGGTGGCTACACCTTC. Protein product: CASSHPRDIPMGGYTF.

CDR3 residues: CASSPGDSRFALHF. CDR3 DNA sequence: TGTGCCAGCTCACCTGGGGACAGTAGATTTGCCCTCCACTTT. This chain joins TRBV18 and TRBJ1-6, with 7 bases matching TRBD1. The CDR3 has 14 amino acids. Looked up from germline, CDR1 is KGHSH and CDR2 is LQKENI. Trimming cost V 3 bases and J 14 bases; bases outside gene matches: 10.

The V and J genes are TRBV30 and TRBJ2-3, with D tentatively TRBD2 (6 bases). In germline, CDR1 is GTSNPN, CDR2 SVGIG (reference sequence). V gave up 0 bases and J gave up 4 bases, with 11 bases separating them. This CDR3 has 14 residues. The chain's CDR3 is CAWSVTGVADTQYF. CDR3 nucleotides: TGTGCCTGGAGTGTCACGGGAGTGGCAGATACGCAGTATTTT. Looking up the rest from reference TRBV30 and TRBJ2-3 gives the full variable domain: SQTIHQWPATLVQPVGSPLSLECTVEGTSNPNLYWYRQAAGRGLQLLFYSVGIGQISSEVPQNLSASRPQDRQFILSSKKLLLSDSGFYLCAWSVTGVADTQYFGPGTRLTVL.

The chain combines TRBV2 with TRBJ1-4, with D possibly being TRBD1 (5 bases). With 3 bases removed from V and 7 bases from J, the gap between germline ends came to 12 bases. This CDR3 spans 14 amino acids. CDR1 is SNHLY and CDR2 is FYNNEI in the germline V gene. CDR3 in amino acids: CASSDSRVSEKLFF. For the CDR3, the DNA is TGTGCCAGCAGTGATTCCAGGGTTAGTGAAAAACTGTTTTTT.

The gene calls are TRBV5-1 and TRBJ1-5; D is possibly TRBD1 (5 bases). Trimming removed 0 bases at V and 3 bases at J, with 10 bases between. The CDR3 length is 15 residues. Germline V gives CDR1 SGHRS, CDR2 YFSETQ. CDR3 nucleotides: TGCGCCAGCAGCTTGGTTGGGGCCCTCAATCAGCCCCAGCATTTT. Translated, it gives CASSLVGALNQPQHF.

The chain employs TRBV27 and TRBJ1-5; 7 nucleotides line up with TRBD1. Germline V gene data show CDR1 as MNHEY and CDR2 as SMNVEV (reference sequence). The CDR3 spans 12 residues. The junction had 2 bases not matched to a gene; V was cut back by 3 bases and J by 9 bases. The CDR3 DNA is TGTGCCAGCAGTTTTACAGGGGCGCCCCAGCATTTT. This sequence encodes CASSFTGAPQHF.

The chain combines TRBV27 with TRBJ2-2, with 10 bases identical to TRBD1. The ends lost 7 bases at V and 4 bases at J; junction bases unmatched: 9. The CDR3 sequence is 16 residues long. Germline loops: CDR1 MNHEY, CDR2 SMNVEV (reference sequence). In nucleotides, the CDR3 is TGTGCCAGCATACCGGGACAGGGGTACGGCACCGGGGAGCTGTTTTTT. Translating it yields CASIPGQGYGTGELFF.

The chain employs TRBV9 and TRBJ2-7; 9 nucleotides align to TRBD2. This CDR3 is 14 amino acids long. Germline V CDR1 and CDR2: SGDLS, YYNGEE. The V gene end was trimmed by 4 bases and the J gene end by 2 bases; junction bases not matched to a gene: 4. CDR3 bases: TGTGCCAGCAGCTTCTCTAGCGGGACCTACGAGCAGTACTTC. Translated: CASSFSSGTYEQYF.

V and J are TRBV19 and TRBJ2-5; D is perhaps TRBD1 (6 bases). With 5 bases removed from V and 5 bases from J, the gap between germline ends came to 18 bases. This CDR3 contains 15 residues. Germline V gene lookup returns CDR1 LNHDA and CDR2 SQIVND (reference sequence). This CDR3 reads CASSGSGQGSETQYF. The CDR3 DNA is TGTGCCAGTAGTGGGTCGGGGCAGGGGAGTGAGACCCAGTACTTC.

This sequence joins TRBV5-4 and TRBJ2-1; 10 nucleotides agree with TRBD2. Germline CDR1 is SGHNT and CDR2 is YYREEE (reference sequence). The CDR3 is 15 residues long. V was clipped by 1 base and J by 9 bases; unmatched bases: 7. The CDR3 nucleotides read TGTGCCAGCAGCTTGCCAGCGGGAGGGCAGGGTGAGCAGTTCTTC. This codes for CASSLPAGGQGEQFF.

V usage is TRBV5-1 and J usage is TRBJ1-2, with 8 bases fitting TRBD1. CDR3 length: 12 residues. V lost 4 bases, J lost 11 bases, and 7 bases stayed unmatched. The V gene's germline CDR1 is SGHRS and CDR2 YFSETQ. The CDR3: CASSPRQGQYTF. CDR3 nucleotides: TGCGCCAGCAGCCCCCGACAGGGGCAATACACCTTC. The variable domain in full, with the rest retrieved from reference TRBV5-1 and TRBJ1-2, is KAGVTQTPRYLIKTRGQQVTLSCSPISGHRSVSWYQQTPGQGLQFLFEYFSETQRNKGNFPGRFSGRQFSNSRSEMNVSTLELGDSALYLCASSPRQGQYTFGSGTRLTVV.

In DNA form, the CDR3 reads TGTGCCAGCAGCCCTCTCCGAGGAGGTTCTAACTATGGCTACACCTTC. Amino acid sequence: CASSPLRGGSNYGYTF. The J gene is TRBJ1-2, the V gene TRBV3-1 (or the pseudogene TRBV3-2); D gene ambiguous. Germline-derived CDR1 and CDR2 are LGHDT and YNNKEL (reference sequence). The V end lost 4 bases, the J end lost 0 bases, and 15 bases lay between the germline ends. This CDR3 has 16 residues.